The 24 T cell receptor beta chains below were found in one sample sequenced in a study of shared clonotypes between healthy human individuals. Measured with immunoSEQ multiplex PCR; TCRdb has only the in-frame clones, and not every one. Of fewer than 2.5 million clones listed, more than 85% were seen once; the top ten hold about 0.34%. The specimen sequenced was naive CD4+ T cells from PBMCs. Subset reported: CD45RA+ positively selected. The receptors derive from a man aged 18 to 29 in good health. Some clones in this sample may be carry-over from other donors' samples.

V gene TRBV4-3 combines with J gene TRBJ2-1, with 9 bases matching TRBD2. J lost 14 bases, V lost 0 bases, and 5 bases had no gene match. This CDR3 contains 13 residues. Germline V gene data show CDR1 as LGHNA and CDR2 as YSLEER. The CDR3 DNA reads TGCGCCAGCAGCCAAGATTTGTTAGCGGGGGAGTTCTTC. As protein: CASSQDLLAGEFF.

This rearrangement joins TRBV7-2 to TRBJ1-5; D is uncertain. The CDR3 is 13 residues long. Trimming took off 1 base at V and 7 bases at J, with 8 bases between the two ends. Germline assignment: CDR1 SGHTA and CDR2 FQGNSA. CDR3 region: CASSLVQVQPQHF. DNA for the CDR3: TGTGCCAGCAGCTTAGTGCAGGTCCAGCCCCAGCATTTT. The whole variable domain, filled in from reference TRBV7-2 and TRBJ1-5, reads GAGVSQSPSNKVTEKGKDVELRCDPISGHTALYWYRQSLGQGLEFLIYFQGNSAPDKSGLPSDRFSAERTGGSVSTLTIQRTQQEDSAVYLCASSLVQVQPQHFGDGTRLSIL.

This chain uses TRBV5-4 with TRBJ2-2, with 10 bases fitting TRBD2. Germline V CDR1 and CDR2: SGHNT, YYREEE (reference sequence). V lost 4 bases, J lost 1 base, and 7 bases stayed unmatched. The CDR3 runs 17 residues. The DNA of the CDR3 is TGTGCCAGCAGCAGTGGACTAGCGGATGTGAACACCGGGGAGCTGTTTTTT. Translated: CASSSGLADVNTGELFF.

DNA for the CDR3: TGTGCCAGCAGCTTAAGCCCGCTAGCGGGAGCCCAGCAGTACTTC. Protein sequence: CASSLSPLAGAQQYF. The chain recombines TRBV7-3 with TRBJ2-7, with TRBD2 matching 10 bases. Germline V gene data show CDR1 as SGHTA and CDR2 as FQGTGA. This CDR3 contains 15 residues. The V and J ends lost 1 base and 8 bases, in that order; junction bases with no gene match: 8.

V is TRBV5-1 and J is TRBJ1-1; a possible D gene is TRBD1 (6 bases). Per germline, CDR1 SGHRS and CDR2 YFSETQ. The CDR3 contains 15 residues. V dropped 3 bases and J dropped 1 base, with 13 bases sitting between them. The chain's CDR3 is CASSSTGLSNTEAFF. As DNA, the CDR3 is TGCGCCAGCAGCTCGACAGGACTTTCGAACACTGAAGCTTTCTTT.

This rearrangement joins TRBV18 to TRBJ2-2; perhaps TRBD1 as D (5 bases). The V gene lost 10 bases and the J gene lost 2 bases, with 23 bases spanning the gap. The germline V gene has CDR1 KGHSH and CDR2 LQKENI. CDR3 size: 17 residues. The CDR3 bases are TGTGCCACCTCCCCCCCCGGCAGGGCCCTCAACACCGGGGAGCTGTTTTTT. Its translation is CATSPPGRALNTGELFF.

This chain uses TRBV30 with TRBJ1-5, with D unresolved. The CDR3 extends over 10 amino acids. Trimming took 5 bases from V and 5 from J, leaving 4 bases between them. Germline V lookup: CDR1 GTSNPN, CDR2 SVGIG (reference sequence). Here the CDR3 reads CAWGDQPQHF. The CDR3 nucleotides read TGTGCCTGGGGCGATCAGCCCCAGCATTTT. Full variable domain (outside the CDR3, taken from reference TRBV30 and TRBJ1-5): SQTIHQWPATLVQPVGSPLSLECTVEGTSNPNLYWYRQAAGRGLQLLFYSVGIGQISSEVPQNLSASRPQDRQFILSSKKLLLSDSGFYLCAWGDQPQHFGDGTRLSIL.

The CDR3 region is CASSSIILAGGGETQYF. In nucleotides, the CDR3 is TGTGCCAGCAGCTCTATCATACTAGCGGGAGGGGGAGAGACCCAGTACTTC. This chain connects TRBV5-6 to TRBJ2-5, with 13 nucleotides matching TRBD2. Germline V gene sequence: CDR1 SGHDT, CDR2 YYEEEE. The CDR3 covers 17 residues. J lost 4 bases, V lost 3 bases, and 9 bases had no gene match.

J is TRBJ2-1 and V is TRBV5-1, with TRBD2 matching over 7 bases. V lost 3 bases and J lost 6; bases outside the gene matches: 24. CDR1 is SGHRS and CDR2 is YFSETQ in the germline V gene. The CDR3 covers 20 residues. CDR3 in DNA: TGCGCCAGCAGCTGGAAAAACCGACTAGCCCTCGCCCGACTCTCCAATGAGCAGTTCTTC. This sequence encodes CASSWKNRLALARLSNEQFF.

The rearrangement joins TRBV30 to TRBJ2-7, with D unresolved. The CDR3 extends over 13 amino acids. V gave up 3 bases and J gave up 4 bases, with 13 bases separating them. CDR1 GTSNPN and CDR2 SVGIG come from the germline V gene (reference sequence). The CDR3 loop reads CAWSPQELYEQYF. The CDR3 coding sequence is TGTGCCTGGAGCCCCCAAGAGCTTTACGAGCAGTACTTC. Using reference TRBV30 and TRBJ2-7 for the parts outside the CDR3, the full variable domain is SQTIHQWPATLVQPVGSPLSLECTVEGTSNPNLYWYRQAAGRGLQLLFYSVGIGQISSEVPQNLSASRPQDRQFILSSKKLLLSDSGFYLCAWSPQELYEQYFGPGTRLTVT.

As to this clone: The same CDR3 can be traced to other DNA sequences in this sample. The chain joins TRBV28 to TRBJ2-2, with D maybe TRBD2 (5 bases). Germline assignment: CDR1 MDHEN and CDR2 SYDVKM. This CDR3 is built from 13 residues. The V and J ends lost 2 bases and 5 bases respectively, with 6 bases between them. The chain's CDR3 is CASSLPGTGELFF. DNA of the CDR3: TGTGCCAGCAGTTTACCGGGGACCGGGGAGCTGTTTTTT.

The chain is built from TRBV5-1 and TRBJ2-7; TRBD1 matches at 9 bases. Germline loops: CDR1 SGHRS, CDR2 YFSETQ. There are 15 residues in the CDR3. With V trimmed by 1 base and J by 7 bases, 9 bases remained unmatched. The CDR3 DNA reads as TGCGCCAGCAGCTTGTCTGGACAGGGGTTAGGGGAGCAGTACTTC. It translates to CASSLSGQGLGEQYF.

This chain links TRBV4-1 with TRBJ2-5; 9 bases agree with TRBD1. This CDR3 spans 16 amino acids. CDR1 and CDR2 (germline): MGHRA, YSYEKL. V lost 3 bases, J lost 11 bases, and 16 bases stayed unmatched. The CDR3, as DNA: TGCGCCAGCAGCCAGCCCTCGGGGGGACAGGGTCGGGAGCAGTACTTC. Its protein is CASSQPSGGQGREQYF.

The V call is TRBV6-1, the J call TRBJ2-5; D is uncertain. The V and J ends lost 2 bases and 2 bases respectively, with 9 bases between them. Germline V CDR1 and CDR2: MNHNS, SASEGT. There are 14 residues in the CDR3. The CDR3 protein is CASSESQAQETQYF. The DNA of the CDR3 is TGTGCCAGCAGTGAATCCCAGGCGCAAGAGACCCAGTACTTC.

This clone was observed a few times. The chain uses TRBV30 and TRBJ2-7; 8 positions match TRBD2. Germline loops: CDR1 GTSNPN, CDR2 SVGIG (reference sequence). The V and J ends lost 0 bases and 3 bases, in that order; junction bases with no gene match: 4. This CDR3 is 14 amino acids long. This CDR3 reads CAWSVRGRRYEQYF. The CDR3 coding sequence is TGTGCCTGGAGTGTACGCGGGAGGCGCTACGAGCAGTACTTC.

This clone showed up just once. Other DNA sequences of this sample code for an identical CDR3. V gene TRBV28 combines with J gene TRBJ1-5; D perhaps matches TRBD1 (5 bases). Germline CDR1 MDHEN, CDR2 SYDVKM. This CDR3 contains 14 residues. V was trimmed by 5 bases and J by 1 base, leaving 9 bases between them. The CDR3 is CASSRGVSNQPQHF. The CDR3 nucleotides are TGTGCCAGCAGTAGGGGCGTCAGCAATCAGCCCCAGCATTTT.

The rearrangement joins TRBV6-5 to TRBJ2-7, with D possibly TRBD2 on 5 matching bases. Looked up from germline, CDR1 is MNHEY and CDR2 is SVGAGI. CDR3 length: 12 amino acids. V was shortened by 5 bases and J by 4 bases, with 9 bases between the two germline ends. Here the CDR3 reads CASSARGYEQYF. The CDR3 DNA is TGTGCCAGCAGTGCCCGAGGGTACGAGCAGTACTTC.

The chain carries TRBV6-6 and TRBJ1-5, with D maybe TRBD1 (6 bases). CDR1 and CDR2 (germline): MNHNY, SVGAGI (reference sequence). Trimming stripped 6 bases from V and 7 bases from J, with 19 bases between. The CDR3 is 15 residues long. The CDR3, as DNA: TGTGCCAGCAGGGGTAGGGGGACGGTTGGACAGCCCCAGCATTTT. This encodes CASRGRGTVGQPQHF.

The chain has TRBV2 and TRBJ2-3; TRBD2 matches at 12 bases. The CDR3 is 18 amino acids. J was trimmed by 0 bases and V by 5 bases; bases with no gene match: 9. From germline, CDR1 is SNHLY and CDR2 FYNNEI. The CDR3 protein is CASSRTSGEGSSTDTQYF. For the CDR3, the DNA is TGTGCCAGCAGTAGGACTAGCGGGGAAGGTTCTAGCACAGATACGCAGTATTTT.

The chain uses TRBV28 and TRBJ2-7; TRBD1 agrees at 7 bases. The ends lost 10 bases at V and 5 bases at J; junction bases unmatched: 8. The CDR3 runs to 12 residues. Germline loops: CDR1 MDHEN, CDR2 SYDVKM. DNA for the CDR3: TGTGCCACAGGGGGACAGTTAGACGAGCAGTACTTC. Its translation is CATGGQLDEQYF.

This chain connects TRBV20-1 to TRBJ2-7, with 7 bases lining up with TRBD1. The CDR3 covers 11 residues. Losses at the gene ends were 5 bases for V and 6 bases for J; bases not matched to a gene: 4. Per the germline V gene, CDR1 is DFQATT and CDR2 is SNEGSKA (reference sequence). CDR3 DNA sequence: TGCAGTGCTGTACAGGGGCTCGAGCAGTACTTC. Protein: CSAVQGLEQYF.

In DNA, the CDR3 is TGCAGCGTTGGGGGGACAGGGGTGAATGAGCAGTTCTTC. This sequence encodes CSVGGTGVNEQFF. The chain has TRBV29-1 and TRBJ2-1, with 10 bases lining up with TRBD1. This CDR3 comprises 13 residues. V was pared by 4 bases and J by 7 bases, with 4 bases of the junction left unmatched. CDR1 is SQVTM and CDR2 is ANQGSEA in the germline V gene.

The chain combines TRBV5-1 with TRBJ2-7; D gene unclear. With 5 bases removed from V and 2 bases from J, the gap between germline ends came to 23 bases. CDR1 and CDR2 (germline): SGHRS, YFSETQ. This CDR3 has 17 residues. Written as DNA, the CDR3 is TGCGCCAGCAGTAAAAGACTTGGCGACGGCCGCACCTACGAGCAGTACTTC. Amino acids: CASSKRLGDGRTYEQYF.

This clone is a singleton in its sample. The chain combines TRBV7-8 with TRBJ1-1, with D unclear. Looked up from germline, CDR1 is SGHVS and CDR2 is FQNEAQ. The CDR3 has 12 residues. V dropped 5 bases and J dropped 8 bases, with 12 bases sitting between them. The CDR3 bases are TGTGCCAGCAGCCAAGGGTCGGGAGAAGCTTTCTTT. Translating it yields CASSQGSGEAFF.